This T cell receptor (beta chain) derives from a study of Graves' ophthalmopathy and Graves' hyperthyroidism. For the study at large: Peripheral blood (taken before any treatment) was collected at initial diagnosis.

Study conclusions and caveats: Predictions made by the model for ophthalmopathy progression reached 65% to 71% sensitivity and almost 75% specificity.

The TCR beta CDR3 regions underwent amplification from RNA transcripts. Following a first-round RT-PCR that used HTBI primers, a second-round multiplex PCR was carried out. TCRdb passed the multiplex PCR reads through MiXCR, listing each CDR3 protein once. Of hundreds of thousands of distinct CDR3 sequences in the sample, around 14% are singletons; the top ten hold 9.8%. Many counts were recorded for this clonotype. Its antigen is as yet unknown. Ophthalmopathy cases showed moderate-to-severe activity, scoring CAS ≥3 and NOSPECS ≥4, with duration under 3 months. 10 ml of fresh blood yielded the PBMCs by density gradient. The TCR sequence derives from a woman aged 25-40 years with Graves' ophthalmopathy. Sequences were obtained from blood.

The CDR3: CASSSPGAAEAFF. The CDR3 DNA sequence: TGTGCCAGTAGTAGCCCGGGGGCAGCTGAAGCTTTCTTT. This rearrangement joins TRBV19 to TRBJ1-1, with D perhaps matching TRBD1 (6 bases). With 4 bases removed from V and 6 bases from J, the gap between germline ends came to 12 bases. Germline values: CDR1 LNHDA, CDR2 SQIVND (reference sequence). The CDR3 runs to 13 residues.